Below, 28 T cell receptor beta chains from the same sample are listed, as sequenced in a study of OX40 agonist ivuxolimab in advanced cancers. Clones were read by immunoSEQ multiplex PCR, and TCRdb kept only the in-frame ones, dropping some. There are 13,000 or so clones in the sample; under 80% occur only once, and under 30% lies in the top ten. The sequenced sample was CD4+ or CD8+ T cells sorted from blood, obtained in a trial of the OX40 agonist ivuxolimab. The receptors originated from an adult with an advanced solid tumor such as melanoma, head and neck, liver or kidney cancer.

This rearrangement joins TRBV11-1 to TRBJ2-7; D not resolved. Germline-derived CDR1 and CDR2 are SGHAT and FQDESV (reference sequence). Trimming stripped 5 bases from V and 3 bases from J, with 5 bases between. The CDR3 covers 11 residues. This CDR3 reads CASSPIYEQYF. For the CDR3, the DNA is TGTGCCAGCAGCCCAATCTACGAGCAGTACTTC. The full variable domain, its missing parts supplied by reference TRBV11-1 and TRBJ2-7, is EAEVAQSPRYKITEKSQAVAFWCDPISGHATLYWYRQILGQGPELLVQFQDESVVDDSQLPKDRFSAERLKGVDSTLKIQPAELGDSAMYLCASSPIYEQYFGPGTRLTVT.

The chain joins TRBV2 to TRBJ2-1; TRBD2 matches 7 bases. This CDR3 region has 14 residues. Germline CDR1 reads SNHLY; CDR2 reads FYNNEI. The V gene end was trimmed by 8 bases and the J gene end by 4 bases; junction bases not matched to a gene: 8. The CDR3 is CASERGAEYNEQFF. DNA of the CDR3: TGTGCCAGCGAGCGGGGAGCTGAGTACAATGAGCAGTTCTTC.

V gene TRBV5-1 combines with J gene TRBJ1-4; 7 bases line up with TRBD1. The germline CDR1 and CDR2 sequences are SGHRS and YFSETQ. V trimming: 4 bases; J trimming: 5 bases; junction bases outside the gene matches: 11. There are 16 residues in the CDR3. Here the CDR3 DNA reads TGCGCCAGCAGCCCCTTACCGGGACAGATGAATGAAAAACTGTTTTTT. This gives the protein CASSPLPGQMNEKLFF.

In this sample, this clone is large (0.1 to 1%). The CDR3 loop is CASSPLLGSGQPQHF. The CDR3 DNA sequence: TGTGCCAGCAGTCCACTTTTGGGGTCGGGGCAGCCCCAGCATTTT. V gene TRBV28 combines with J gene TRBJ1-5; no definite D call. V lost 5 bases and J 7 bases, leaving 18 bases between the germline ends. This CDR3 contains 15 residues. Germline V gene lookup returns CDR1 MDHEN and CDR2 SYDVKM.

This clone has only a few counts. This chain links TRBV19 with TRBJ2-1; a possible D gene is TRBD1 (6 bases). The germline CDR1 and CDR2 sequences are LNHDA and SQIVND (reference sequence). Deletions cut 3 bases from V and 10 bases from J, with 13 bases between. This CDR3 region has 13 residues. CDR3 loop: CASSISRGREQFF. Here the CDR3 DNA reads TGTGCCAGTAGTATCTCCAGGGGACGCGAGCAGTTCTTC.

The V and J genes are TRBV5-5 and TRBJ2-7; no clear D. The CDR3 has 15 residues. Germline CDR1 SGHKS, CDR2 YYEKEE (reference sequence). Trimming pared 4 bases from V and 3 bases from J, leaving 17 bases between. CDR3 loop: CASSLASMDFYEQYF. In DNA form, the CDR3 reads TGTGCCAGCAGCCTGGCCTCGATGGATTTCTACGAGCAGTACTTC.

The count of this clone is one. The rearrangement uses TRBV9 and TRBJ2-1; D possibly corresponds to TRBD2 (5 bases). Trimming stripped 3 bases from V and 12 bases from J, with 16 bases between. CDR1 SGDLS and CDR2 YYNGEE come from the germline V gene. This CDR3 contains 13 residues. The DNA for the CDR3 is TGTGCCAGCAGCGGCGGACTGCCGGACGGGCAGTTCTTC. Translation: CASSGGLPDGQFF.

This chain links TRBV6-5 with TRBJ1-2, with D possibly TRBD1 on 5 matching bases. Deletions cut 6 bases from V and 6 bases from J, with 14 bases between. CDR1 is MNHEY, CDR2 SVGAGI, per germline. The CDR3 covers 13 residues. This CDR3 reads CASRGLKAHGYTF. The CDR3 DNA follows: TGTGCCAGCAGGGGACTTAAGGCACATGGCTACACCTTC.

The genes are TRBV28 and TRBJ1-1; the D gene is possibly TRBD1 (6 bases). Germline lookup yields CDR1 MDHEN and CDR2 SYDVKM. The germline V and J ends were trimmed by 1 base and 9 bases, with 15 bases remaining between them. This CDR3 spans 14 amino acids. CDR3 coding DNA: TGTGCCAGCAGTTTATTTTATAATACAGGGAAAGCTTTCTTT. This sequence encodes CASSLFYNTGKAFF.

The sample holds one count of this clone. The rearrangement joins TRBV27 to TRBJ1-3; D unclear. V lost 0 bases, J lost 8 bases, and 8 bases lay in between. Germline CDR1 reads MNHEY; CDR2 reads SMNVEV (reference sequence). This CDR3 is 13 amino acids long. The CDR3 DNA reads TGTGCCAGCAGTTTATCACCGGCGGACACCATATATTTT. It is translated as CASSLSPADTIYF.

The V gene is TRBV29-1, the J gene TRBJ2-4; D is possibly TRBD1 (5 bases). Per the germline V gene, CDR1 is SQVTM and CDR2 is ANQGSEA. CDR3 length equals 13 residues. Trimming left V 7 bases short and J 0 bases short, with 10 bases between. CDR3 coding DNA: TGCAGCGCTGACAGCCTAGCCAAAAACATTCAGTACTTC. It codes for CSADSLAKNIQYF.

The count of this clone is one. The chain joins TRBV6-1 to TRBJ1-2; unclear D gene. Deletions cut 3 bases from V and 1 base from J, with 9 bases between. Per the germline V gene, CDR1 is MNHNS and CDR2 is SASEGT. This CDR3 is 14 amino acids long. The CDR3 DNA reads TGTGCCAGCAGTGAGGGCCAGCATAACTATGGCTACACCTTC. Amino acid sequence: CASSEGQHNYGYTF.

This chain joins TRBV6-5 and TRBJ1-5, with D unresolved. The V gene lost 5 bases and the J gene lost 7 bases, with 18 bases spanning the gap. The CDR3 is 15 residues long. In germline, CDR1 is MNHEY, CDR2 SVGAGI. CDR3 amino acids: CASSPLLGSGQPQHF. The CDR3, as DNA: TGTGCCAGCAGTCCACTTTTGGGGTCGGGGCAGCCCCAGCATTTT.

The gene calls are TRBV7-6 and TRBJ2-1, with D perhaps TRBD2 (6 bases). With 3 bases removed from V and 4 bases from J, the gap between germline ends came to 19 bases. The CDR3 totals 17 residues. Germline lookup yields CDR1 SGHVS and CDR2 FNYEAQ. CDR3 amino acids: CASSFSTPTSRYNEQFF. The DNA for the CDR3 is TGTGCCAGCAGCTTTTCGACCCCCACTAGCAGATACAATGAGCAGTTCTTC.

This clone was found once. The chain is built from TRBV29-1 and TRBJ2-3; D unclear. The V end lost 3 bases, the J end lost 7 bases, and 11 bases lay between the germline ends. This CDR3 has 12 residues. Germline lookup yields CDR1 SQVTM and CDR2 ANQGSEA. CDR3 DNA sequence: TGCAGCGTTGAGTTCTTTCCTTATACGCAGTATTTT. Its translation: CSVEFFPYTQYF.

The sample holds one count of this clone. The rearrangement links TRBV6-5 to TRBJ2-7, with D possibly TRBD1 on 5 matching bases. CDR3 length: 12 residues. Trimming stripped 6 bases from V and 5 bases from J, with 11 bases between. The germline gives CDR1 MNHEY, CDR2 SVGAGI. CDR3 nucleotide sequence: TGTGCCAGCAGGACAGCCCCCCACGAGCAGTACTTC. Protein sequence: CASRTAPHEQYF.

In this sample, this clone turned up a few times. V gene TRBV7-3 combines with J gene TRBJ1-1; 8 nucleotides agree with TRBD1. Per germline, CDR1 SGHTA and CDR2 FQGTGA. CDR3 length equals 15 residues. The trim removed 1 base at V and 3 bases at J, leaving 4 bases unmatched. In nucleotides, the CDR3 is TGTGCCAGCAGCTTAAACCAGGGGGCTTACACTGAAGCTTTCTTT. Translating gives CASSLNQGAYTEAFF.

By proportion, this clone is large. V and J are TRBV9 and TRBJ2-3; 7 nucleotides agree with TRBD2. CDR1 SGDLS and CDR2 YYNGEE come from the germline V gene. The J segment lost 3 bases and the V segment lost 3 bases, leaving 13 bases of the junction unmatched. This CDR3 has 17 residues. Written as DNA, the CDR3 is TGTGCCAGCAGCGATGCCGGGTGGGATAGCGGGACAGATACGCAGTATTTT. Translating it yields CASSDAGWDSGTDTQYF.

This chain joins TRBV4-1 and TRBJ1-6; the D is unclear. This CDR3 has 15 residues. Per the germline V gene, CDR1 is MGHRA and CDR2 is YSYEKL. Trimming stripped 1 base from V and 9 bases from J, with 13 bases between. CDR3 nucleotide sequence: TGCGCCAGCAGCCAAGTGGCGGACTGGAGTTCACCCCTCCACTTT. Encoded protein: CASSQVADWSSPLHF.

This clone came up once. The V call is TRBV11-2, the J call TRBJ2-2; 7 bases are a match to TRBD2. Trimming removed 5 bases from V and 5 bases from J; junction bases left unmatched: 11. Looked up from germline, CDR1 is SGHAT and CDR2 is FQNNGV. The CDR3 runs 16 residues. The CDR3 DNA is TGTGCCAGCAGCCTCCGAAAGGGAGGGTTAACCGGGGAGCTGTTTTTT. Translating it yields CASSLRKGGLTGELFF.

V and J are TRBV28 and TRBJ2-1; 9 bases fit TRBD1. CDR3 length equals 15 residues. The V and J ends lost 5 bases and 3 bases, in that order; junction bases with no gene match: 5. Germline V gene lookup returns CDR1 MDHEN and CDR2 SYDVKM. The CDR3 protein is CASSRPGQGYNEQFF. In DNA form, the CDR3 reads TGTGCCAGCAGTCGCCCGGGACAGGGCTACAATGAGCAGTTCTTC.

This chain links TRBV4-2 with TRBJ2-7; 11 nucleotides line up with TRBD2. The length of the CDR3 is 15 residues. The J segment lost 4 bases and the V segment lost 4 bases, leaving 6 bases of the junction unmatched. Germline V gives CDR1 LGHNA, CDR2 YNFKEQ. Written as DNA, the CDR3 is TGTGCCAGCAGCCTCATACTAGCGGGAGTATACGAGCAGTACTTC. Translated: CASSLILAGVYEQYF.

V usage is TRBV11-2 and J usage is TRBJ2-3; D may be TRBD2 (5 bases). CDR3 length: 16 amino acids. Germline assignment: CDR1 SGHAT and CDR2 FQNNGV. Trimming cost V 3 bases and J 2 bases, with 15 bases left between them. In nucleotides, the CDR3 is TGTGCCAGCAGCTTCCCCCCGGGAACACTCACAGATACGCAGTATTTT. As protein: CASSFPPGTLTDTQYF. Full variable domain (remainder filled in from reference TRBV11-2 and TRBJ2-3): EAGVAQSPRYKIIEKRQSVAFWCNPISGHATLYWYQQILGQGPKLLIQFQNNGVVDDSQLPKDRFSAERLKGVDSTLKIQPAKLEDSAVYLCASSFPPGTLTDTQYFGPGTRLTVL.

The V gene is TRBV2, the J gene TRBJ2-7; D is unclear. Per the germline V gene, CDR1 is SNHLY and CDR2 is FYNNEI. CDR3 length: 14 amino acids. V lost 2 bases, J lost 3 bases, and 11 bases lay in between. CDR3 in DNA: TGTGCCAGCAGTGAATGGGGTCCTGACTACGAGCAGTACTTC. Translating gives CASSEWGPDYEQYF.

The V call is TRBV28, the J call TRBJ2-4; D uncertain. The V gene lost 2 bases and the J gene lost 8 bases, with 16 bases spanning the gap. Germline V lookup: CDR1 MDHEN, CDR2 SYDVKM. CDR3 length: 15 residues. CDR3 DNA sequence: TGTGCCAGCAGTTTAACTGGCCGGGCCAAGGACATTCAGTACTTC. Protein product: CASSLTGRAKDIQYF.

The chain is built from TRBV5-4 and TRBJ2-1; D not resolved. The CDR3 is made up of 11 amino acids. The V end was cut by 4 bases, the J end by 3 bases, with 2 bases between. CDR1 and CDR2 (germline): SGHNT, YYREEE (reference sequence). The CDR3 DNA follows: TGTGCCAGCAGCAGCTACAATGAGCAGTTCTTC. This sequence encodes CASSSYNEQFF.

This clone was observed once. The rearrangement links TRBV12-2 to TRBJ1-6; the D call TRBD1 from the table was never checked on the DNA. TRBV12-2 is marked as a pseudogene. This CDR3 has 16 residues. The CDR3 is CASRLGRTGVNSPLHF. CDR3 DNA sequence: TGTGCAAGTCGCTTAGGGAGGACAGGGGTAAATTCACCCCTCCACTTT.

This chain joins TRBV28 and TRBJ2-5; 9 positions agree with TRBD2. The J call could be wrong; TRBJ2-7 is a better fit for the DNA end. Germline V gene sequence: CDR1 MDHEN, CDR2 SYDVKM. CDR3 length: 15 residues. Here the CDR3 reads CASSLEREDAYEQYF. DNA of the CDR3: TGTGCCAGCAGTTTGGAGCGGGAGGACGCCTACGAGCAGTACTTC.